This T cell receptor beta chain was identified in a study of CD8 T cells in Susac syndrome. Study outcomes and limitations: The total CD8+ repertoires yielded 15 to 20 Susac-specific public clones and the CD8+ TEMRA repertoires yielded about 5.

Random hexamers were used to reverse transcribe the RNA input (0.5 to 1 ug). The authors amplified TCR beta CDR3 across 54 Vbeta and 13 Jbeta using immunoSEQ multiplex PCR. MiXCR, applied by TCRdb to the immunoSEQ multiplex PCR reads, yields one record per CDR3 protein. The sample holds 92,000 or so distinct CDR3 sequences; roughly 96% are singletons and the top ten take 0.55% to 0.75%. To note about this clonotype: Its antigen is not known.

Germline CDR1 DFQATT, CDR2 SNEGSKA (reference sequence). The CDR3 is made up of 19 amino acids. J was trimmed by 0 bases and V by 3 bases; bases with no gene match: 12. The clonotype originates from a human donor with Susac syndrome. The sample comprised CD8+ T cells from PBMCs. This sequence joins TRBV20-1 and TRBJ2-2; 11 positions agree with TRBD2. CDR3 protein: CSASLPRASGGTNTGELFF. CDR3 coding DNA: TGCAGTGCTAGTCTCCCCAGGGCTAGCGGGGGGACGAACACCGGGGAGCTGTTTTTT.